This entry describes one T cell receptor beta chain. Antigen specificity is unknown. The CDR3 consists of 14 residues. Germline V gives CDR1 SGHVS, CDR2 FQNEAQ. J was trimmed by 7 bases and V by 6 bases; bases with no gene match: 5. The data originate from a study of vaccination and CD4 T cells after COVID-19. The study, taken as a whole, reports: For SARS-CoV-2-reactive clonotypes, the median went from about 20 to 38, a nonsignificant increase.

Documented time point: late sampling 161 to 241 days after vaccination in a few convalescent patients. The treatment was: approximately nine-day PBMC culture with coronavirus spike peptide pools or control peptides (ViraFEST assay). Positive PCR tests came between March and December 2020, ahead of the US Alpha, Beta and Delta variants. Medium was half-exchanged with fresh IL-2 medium on days 3 and 7. The Oncomine TCR Beta short-read assay generated sequence data from the DNA of cultured CD4+ T cells. The genomic DNA was obtained from cultured CD4+ T cells by extraction with the QIAamp micro DNA kit. Via MiXCR, TCRdb re-called the PCR reads, giving one row per CDR3 protein. The sample carries about 26,000 distinct CDR3 sequences, about 40% recorded once.

The sample here was CD4+ T cells from blood, cultured in vitro, taken about 7 months after SARS-CoV-2 vaccination. The chain recombines TRBV7-8 with TRBJ1-6, with 8 positions matching TRBD1. This TCR derives from a human donor who had recovered from COVID-19. The CDR3 DNA follows: TGTGCCAGCAGAGGGGACAGGATCAATTCACCCCTCCACTTT. It codes for CASRGDRINSPLHF.